The T cell receptor (beta chain) under discussion was sequenced for a study of blood T cell repertoires in COVID-19. Study information: Acute and convalescent COVID-19 specimens originated in the United States, Italy and Spain. The cDNA or gDNA used as material had been derived from T cells, B-cell-depleted T cells, or PBMCs.

The CDR3 length is 16 residues. V was pared by 0 bases and J by 0 bases, with 12 bases between. Germline lookup yields CDR1 MGHRA and CDR2 YSYEKL. TCRdb's copy holds only in-frame clones and misses some; the assay was immunoSEQ multiplex PCR. The sample carries roughly 150,000 clones, under 95% recorded once. Sequenced sample: peripheral blood. This sequence joins TRBV4-1 and TRBJ2-7; D is possibly TRBD2 (5 bases). The receptor was derived from a man in his fifties or sixties with active or convalescent COVID-19. The CDR3 region has the DNA TGCGCCAGCAGCCAAGAATCGCGGGTGAGCTCCTACGAGCAGTACTTC. This encodes CASSQESRVSSYEQYF.